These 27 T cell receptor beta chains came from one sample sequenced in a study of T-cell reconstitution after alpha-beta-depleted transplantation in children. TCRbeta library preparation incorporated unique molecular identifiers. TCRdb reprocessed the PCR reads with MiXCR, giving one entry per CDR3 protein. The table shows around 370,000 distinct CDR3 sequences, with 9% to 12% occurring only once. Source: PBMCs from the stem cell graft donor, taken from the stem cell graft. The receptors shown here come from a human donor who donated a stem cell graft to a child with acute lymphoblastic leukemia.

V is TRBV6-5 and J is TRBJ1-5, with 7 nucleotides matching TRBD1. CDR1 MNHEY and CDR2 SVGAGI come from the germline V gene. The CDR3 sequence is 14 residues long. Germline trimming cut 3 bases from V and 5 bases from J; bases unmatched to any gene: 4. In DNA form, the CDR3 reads TGTGCCAGCAGTTATACAGGGGCTCATCAGCCCCAGCATTTT. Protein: CASSYTGAHQPQHF.

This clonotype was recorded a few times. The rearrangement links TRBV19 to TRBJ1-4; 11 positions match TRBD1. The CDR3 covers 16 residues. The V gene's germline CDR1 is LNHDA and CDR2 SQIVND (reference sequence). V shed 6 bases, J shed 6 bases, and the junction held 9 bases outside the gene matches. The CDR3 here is CASSTRPGQGDEKLFF. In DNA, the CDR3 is TGTGCCAGTAGCACTCGACCGGGACAGGGGGATGAAAAACTGTTTTTT.

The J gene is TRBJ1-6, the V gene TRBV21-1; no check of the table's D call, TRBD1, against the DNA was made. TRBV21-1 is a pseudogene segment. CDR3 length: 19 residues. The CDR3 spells CASSKAIPGQGNLASPLHF. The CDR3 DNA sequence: TGTGCCAGCAGCAAAGCCATTCCGGGACAGGGTAATCTAGCGTCACCCCTCCACTTT.

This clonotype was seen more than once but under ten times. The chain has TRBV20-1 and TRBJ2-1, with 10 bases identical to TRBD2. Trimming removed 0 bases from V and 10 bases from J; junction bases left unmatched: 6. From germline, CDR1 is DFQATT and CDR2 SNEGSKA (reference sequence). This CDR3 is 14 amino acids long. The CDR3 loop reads CSARESGRAREQFF. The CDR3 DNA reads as TGCAGTGCTAGAGAAAGCGGGAGGGCACGAGAGCAGTTCTTC.

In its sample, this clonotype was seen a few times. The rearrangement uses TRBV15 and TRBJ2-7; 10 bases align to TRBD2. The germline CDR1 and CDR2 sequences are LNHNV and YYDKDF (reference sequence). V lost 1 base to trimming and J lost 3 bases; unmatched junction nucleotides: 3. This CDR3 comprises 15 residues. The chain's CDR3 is CATSRVSSGSYEQYF. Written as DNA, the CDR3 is TGTGCCACCAGCAGAGTTTCTAGCGGGAGCTACGAGCAGTACTTC.

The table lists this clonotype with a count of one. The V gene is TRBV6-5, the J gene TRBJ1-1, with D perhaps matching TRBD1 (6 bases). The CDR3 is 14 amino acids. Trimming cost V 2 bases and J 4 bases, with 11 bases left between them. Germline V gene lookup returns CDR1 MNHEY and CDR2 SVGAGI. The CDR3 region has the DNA TGTGCCAGCAGTTACGAGGGGGTTGGCACTGAAGCTTTCTTT. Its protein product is CASSYEGVGTEAFF.

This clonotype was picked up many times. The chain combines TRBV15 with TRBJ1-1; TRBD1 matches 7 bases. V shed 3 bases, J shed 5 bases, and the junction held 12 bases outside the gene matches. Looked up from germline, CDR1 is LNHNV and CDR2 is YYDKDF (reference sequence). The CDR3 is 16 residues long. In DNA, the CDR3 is TGTGCCACCAGCAGCACGACGGGCAGGGGGAGTACTGAAGCTTTCTTT. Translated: CATSSTTGRGSTEAFF.

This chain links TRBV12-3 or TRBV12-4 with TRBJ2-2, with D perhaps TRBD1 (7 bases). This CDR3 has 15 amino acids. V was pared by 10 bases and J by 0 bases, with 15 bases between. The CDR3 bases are TGTGCCATCCCTCGGGGGACAGCGAACACCGGGGAGCTGTTTTTT. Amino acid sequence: CAIPRGTANTGELFF.

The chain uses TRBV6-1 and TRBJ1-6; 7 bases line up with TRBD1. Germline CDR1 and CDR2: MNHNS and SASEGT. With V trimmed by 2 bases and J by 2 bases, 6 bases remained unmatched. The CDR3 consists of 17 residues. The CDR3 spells CASSEREGATYNSPLHF. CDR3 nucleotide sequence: TGTGCCAGCAGTGAAAGGGAGGGGGCCACCTATAATTCACCCCTCCACTTT.

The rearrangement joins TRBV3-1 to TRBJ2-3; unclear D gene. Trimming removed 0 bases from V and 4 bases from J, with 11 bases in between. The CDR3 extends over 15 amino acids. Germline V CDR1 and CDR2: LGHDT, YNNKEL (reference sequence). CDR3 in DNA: TGTGCCAGCAGCCAAGAGTACGGGTCCGCAGATACGCAGTATTTT. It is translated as CASSQEYGSADTQYF.

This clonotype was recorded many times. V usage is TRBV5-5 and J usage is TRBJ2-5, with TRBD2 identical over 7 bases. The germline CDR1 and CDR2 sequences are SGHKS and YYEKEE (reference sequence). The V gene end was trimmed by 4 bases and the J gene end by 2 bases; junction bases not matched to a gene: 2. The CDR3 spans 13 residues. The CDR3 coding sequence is TGTGCCAGCAGCGGGGACTATCAAGAGACCCAGTACTTC. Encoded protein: CASSGDYQETQYF.

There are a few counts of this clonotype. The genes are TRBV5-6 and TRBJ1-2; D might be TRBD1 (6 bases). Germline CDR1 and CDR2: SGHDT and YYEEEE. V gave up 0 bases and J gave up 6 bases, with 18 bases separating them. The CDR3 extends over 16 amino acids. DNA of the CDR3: TGTGCCAGCAGCTTGGCGGGACAAAAGTCAGTCGATGGCTACACCTTC. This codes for CASSLAGQKSVDGYTF.

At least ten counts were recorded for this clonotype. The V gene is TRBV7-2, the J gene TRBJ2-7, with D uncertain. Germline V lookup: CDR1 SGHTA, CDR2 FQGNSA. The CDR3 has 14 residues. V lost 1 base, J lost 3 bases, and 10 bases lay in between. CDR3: CASSLEVGGYEQYF. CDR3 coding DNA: TGTGCCAGCAGCTTAGAGGTGGGCGGCTACGAGCAGTACTTC.

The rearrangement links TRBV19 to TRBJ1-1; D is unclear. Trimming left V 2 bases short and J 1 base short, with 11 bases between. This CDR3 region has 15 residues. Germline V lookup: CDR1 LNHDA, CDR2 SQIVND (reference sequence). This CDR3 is CASSINARENTEAFF. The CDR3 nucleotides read TGTGCCAGTAGTATAAACGCCAGAGAGAACACTGAAGCTTTCTTT.

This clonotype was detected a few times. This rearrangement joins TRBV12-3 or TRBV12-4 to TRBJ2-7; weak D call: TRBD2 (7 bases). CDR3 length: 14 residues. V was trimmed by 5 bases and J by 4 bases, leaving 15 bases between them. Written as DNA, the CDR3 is TGTGCCAGCAGTATAGGGGGAGGGGGGTACGAGCAGTACTTC. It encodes CASSIGGGGYEQYF.

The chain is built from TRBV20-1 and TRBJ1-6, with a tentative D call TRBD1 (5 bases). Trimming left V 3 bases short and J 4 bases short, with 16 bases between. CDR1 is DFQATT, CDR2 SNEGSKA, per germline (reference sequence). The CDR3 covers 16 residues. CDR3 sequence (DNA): TGCAGTGCTAGTTCCTTACAGGATCTTTATAATTCACCCCTCCACTTT. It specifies CSASSLQDLYNSPLHF.

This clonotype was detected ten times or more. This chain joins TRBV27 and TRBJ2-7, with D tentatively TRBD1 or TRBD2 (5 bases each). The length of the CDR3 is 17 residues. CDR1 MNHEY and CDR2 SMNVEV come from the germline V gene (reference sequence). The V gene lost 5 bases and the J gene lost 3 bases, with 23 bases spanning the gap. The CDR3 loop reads CASSPWKGTGSLYEQYF. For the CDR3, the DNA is TGTGCCAGCAGTCCCTGGAAAGGGACGGGCTCGCTCTACGAGCAGTACTTC.

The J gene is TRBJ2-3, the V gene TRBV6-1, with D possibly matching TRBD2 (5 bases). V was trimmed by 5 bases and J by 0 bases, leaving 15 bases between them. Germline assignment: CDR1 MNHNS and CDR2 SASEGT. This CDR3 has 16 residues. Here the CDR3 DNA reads TGTGCCAGCAGTCCCTTTGGGCGGACTAGCACAGATACGCAGTATTTT. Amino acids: CASSPFGRTSTDTQYF.

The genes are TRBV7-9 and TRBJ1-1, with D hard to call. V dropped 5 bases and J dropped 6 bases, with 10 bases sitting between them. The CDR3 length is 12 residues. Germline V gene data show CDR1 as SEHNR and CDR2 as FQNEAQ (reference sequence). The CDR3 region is CASSRSVPEAFF. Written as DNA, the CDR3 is TGTGCCAGCAGCCGTTCGGTGCCTGAAGCTTTCTTT.

The CDR3 bases are TGTGCCAGCGGGGGGCCGGGCCGGGAGACCCAGTACTTC. The encoded protein is CASGGPGRETQYF. The gene calls are TRBV27 and TRBJ2-5; TRBD1 or TRBD2 may be the D gene (6 bases each). CDR1 MNHEY and CDR2 SMNVEV come from the germline V gene (reference sequence). Trimming took 8 bases from V and 5 from J, leaving 15 bases between them. This CDR3 is 13 amino acids long.

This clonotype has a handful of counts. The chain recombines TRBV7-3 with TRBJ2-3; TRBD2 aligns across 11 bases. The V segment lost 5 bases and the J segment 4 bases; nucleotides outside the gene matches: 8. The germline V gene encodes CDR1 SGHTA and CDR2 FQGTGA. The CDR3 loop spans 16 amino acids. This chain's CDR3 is CASSDPGLAAPDTQYF. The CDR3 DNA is TGTGCCAGCAGCGATCCGGGACTAGCGGCACCAGATACGCAGTATTTT.

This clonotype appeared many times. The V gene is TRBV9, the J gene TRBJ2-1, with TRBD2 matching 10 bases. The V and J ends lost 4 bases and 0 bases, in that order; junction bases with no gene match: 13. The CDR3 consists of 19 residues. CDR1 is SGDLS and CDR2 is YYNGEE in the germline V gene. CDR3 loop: CASSRSTSGAVSSYNEQFF. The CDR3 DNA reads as TGTGCCAGCAGCCGGAGCACTAGCGGGGCCGTAAGCTCCTACAATGAGCAGTTCTTC.

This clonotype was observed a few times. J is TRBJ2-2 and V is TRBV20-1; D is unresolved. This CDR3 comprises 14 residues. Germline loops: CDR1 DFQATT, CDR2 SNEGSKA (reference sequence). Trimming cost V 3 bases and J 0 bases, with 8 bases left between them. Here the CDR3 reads CSARGGANTGELFF. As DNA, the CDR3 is TGCAGTGCTAGGGGTGGCGCGAACACCGGGGAGCTGTTTTTT.

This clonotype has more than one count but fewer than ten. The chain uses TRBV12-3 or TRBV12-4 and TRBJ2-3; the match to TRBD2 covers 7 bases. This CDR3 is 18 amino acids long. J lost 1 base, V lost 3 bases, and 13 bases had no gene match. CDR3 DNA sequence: TGTGCCAGCAGTTTTCAGGCTTCTTGGGAGGGCGGCACAGATACGCAGTATTTT. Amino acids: CASSFQASWEGGTDTQYF.

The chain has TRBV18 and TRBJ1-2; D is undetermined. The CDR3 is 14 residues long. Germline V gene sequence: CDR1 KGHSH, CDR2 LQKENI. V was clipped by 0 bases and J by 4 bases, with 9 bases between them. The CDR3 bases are TGTGCCAGCTCACCACCGATCAACATCTATGGCTACACCTTC. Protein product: CASSPPINIYGYTF.

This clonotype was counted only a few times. The CDR3 bases are TGCGCCAGCAGCCAACTCACAGATACGCAGTATTTT. Its translation: CASSQLTDTQYF. V usage is TRBV4-1 and J usage is TRBJ2-3; D is unclear. Germline V gene data show CDR1 as MGHRA and CDR2 as YSYEKL. This CDR3 comprises 12 residues. V lost 2 bases and J lost 2, with 2 bases in between.

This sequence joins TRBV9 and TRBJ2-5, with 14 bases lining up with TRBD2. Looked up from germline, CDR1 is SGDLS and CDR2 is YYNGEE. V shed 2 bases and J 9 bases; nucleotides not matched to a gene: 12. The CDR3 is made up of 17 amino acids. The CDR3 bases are TGTGCCAGCAGCGTGGCCGGGACTAGCGGGGGCCCGGGTGCCCAGTACTTC. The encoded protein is CASSVAGTSGGPGAQYF.